Each of the 13 T cell receptor beta chains below was sequenced from the same sample in a study of T-cell reconstitution after alpha-beta-depleted transplantation in children. For TCRbeta, the library was prepared with unique molecular identifiers. MiXCR was run by TCRdb on the PCR reads, yielding one entry per CDR3 protein. The sample lists 350,000 to 400,000 distinct CDR3 sequences; around 20% were seen once. The sequencing here drew on PBMCs from the stem cell graft donor, taken from the stem cell graft. The receptors originated from a human donor who donated a stem cell graft to a child with acute myeloid leukemia.

This clonotype was seen more than once but under ten times. The chain couples TRBV10-1 to TRBJ1-6; 9 nucleotides agree with TRBD1. The J segment lost 11 bases and the V segment lost 2 bases, leaving 16 bases of the junction unmatched. Looked up from germline, CDR1 is WNHNN and CDR2 is SYGVQD (reference sequence). This CDR3 has 18 amino acids. CDR3 nucleotide sequence: TGCGCCAGCAGTGAGATCGAAACAGCGGGACAGGGCCGGCCACCCCTCCACTTT. This sequence encodes CASSEIETAGQGRPPLHF.

The table lists this clonotype with a few counts. The chain is built from TRBV12-3 or TRBV12-4 and TRBJ2-7; a weak D match, TRBD2 (6 bases). This CDR3 region has 16 residues. Trimming cost V 1 base and J 3 bases, with 16 bases left between them. This CDR3 reads CASSLGERREDYEQYF. For the CDR3, the DNA is TGTGCCAGCAGTTTAGGCGAACGGCGGGAAGACTACGAGCAGTACTTC.

This clonotype has at least ten counts. The chain joins TRBV10-3 to TRBJ2-1, with 8 bases lining up with TRBD2. In germline, CDR1 is ENHRY, CDR2 SYGVKD. Trimming removed 7 bases from V and 5 bases from J; junction bases left unmatched: 7. The CDR3 has 14 residues. CDR3 protein: CAIMGLGGNNEQFF. CDR3 DNA: TGTGCCATCATGGGACTAGGAGGGAACAATGAGCAGTTCTTC.

This clonotype appeared a single time. The chain recombines TRBV4-1 with TRBJ2-1; D is tentatively TRBD1 or TRBD2 (7 bases each). CDR1 MGHRA and CDR2 YSYEKL come from the germline V gene. Trimming stripped 0 bases from V and 0 bases from J, with 30 bases between. The CDR3 loop spans 23 amino acids. CDR3 region: CASSQDEAGGVFAGISSYNEQFF. In DNA, the CDR3 is TGCGCCAGCAGCCAAGATGAGGCAGGGGGGGTTTTTGCGGGAATTAGCTCCTACAATGAGCAGTTCTTC.

This clonotype was seen repeatedly, ten times or more. The chain couples TRBV6-1 to TRBJ2-1, with D possibly TRBD1 on 5 matching bases. The V gene's germline CDR1 is MNHNS and CDR2 SASEGT. Trimming left V 2 bases short and J 5 bases short, with 16 bases between. The CDR3 length is 16 residues. The CDR3 here is CASSEIGRVRNNEQFF. The CDR3 bases are TGTGCCAGCAGTGAAATCGGCAGGGTTCGCAACAATGAGCAGTTCTTC.

The rearrangement links TRBV20-1 to TRBJ2-1, with a possible D match to TRBD1 (5 bases). CDR3 length: 14 residues. Trimming took off 5 bases at V and 10 bases at J, with 21 bases between the two ends. Germline CDR1 DFQATT, CDR2 SNEGSKA (reference sequence). The CDR3 sequence is CSAWRPNLAGEQFF. Here the CDR3 DNA reads TGCAGTGCTTGGCGACCGAACTTAGCAGGGGAGCAGTTCTTC.

The CDR3 protein is CASSQAGVGGYTF. CDR3 DNA: TGTGCCAGCAGCCAAGCAGGGGTAGGAGGCTACACCTTC. The chain uses TRBV3-1 and TRBJ1-2, with D possibly TRBD1 on 6 matching bases. Germline CDR1 reads LGHDT; CDR2 reads YNNKEL (reference sequence). CDR3 length: 13 residues. Trimming shortened V by 1 base and J by 8 bases, and 11 bases separated the two germline ends.

This rearrangement joins TRBV10-3 to TRBJ2-1, with D possibly matching TRBD2 (5 bases). The CDR3 totals 14 residues. Germline CDR1 is ENHRY and CDR2 is SYGVKD. The V end lost 0 bases, the J end lost 3 bases, and 6 bases lay between the germline ends. CDR3 residues: CAISESDYYNEQFF. For the CDR3, the DNA is TGTGCCATCAGTGAGTCCGACTACTACAATGAGCAGTTCTTC.

The genes are TRBV28 and TRBJ2-7; D is possibly TRBD1 (6 bases). V was shortened by 8 bases and J by 3 bases, with 17 bases between the two germline ends. There are 14 residues in the CDR3. Germline lookup yields CDR1 MDHEN and CDR2 SYDVKM. The CDR3 bases are TGTGCCAGCCACCCCGGGACAAGAGGCTACGAGCAGTACTTC. It encodes CASHPGTRGYEQYF. The whole variable domain, remainder taken from reference TRBV28 and TRBJ2-7, is DVKVTQSSRYLVKRTGEKVFLECVQDMDHENMFWYRQDPGLGLRLIYFSYDVKMKEKGDIPEGYSVSREKKERFSLILESASTNQTSMYLCASHPGTRGYEQYFGPGTRLTVT.

This clonotype appeared a few times. J is TRBJ2-7 and V is TRBV28; D remains ambiguous. The CDR3 has 14 amino acids. Germline loops: CDR1 MDHEN, CDR2 SYDVKM. Deletions cut 3 bases from V and 4 bases from J, with 13 bases between. For the CDR3, the DNA is TGTGCCAGCAGTTTGCTTAGGTTGCGGTACGAGCAGTACTTC. It yields the protein CASSLLRLRYEQYF.

This clonotype was seen more than once but under ten times. The gene calls are TRBV5-1 and TRBJ2-1; the match to TRBD2 covers 10 bases. V was clipped by 4 bases and J by 2 bases; unmatched bases: 12. The CDR3 consists of 18 residues. Germline lookup yields CDR1 SGHRS and CDR2 YFSETQ. The CDR3, as DNA: TGCGCCAGCAGCCCGGCGGGGTTAGCGGGAGGCCCCTACAATGAGCAGTTCTTC. This translates into CASSPAGLAGGPYNEQFF.

This clonotype appeared a few times. The rearrangement links TRBV27 to TRBJ2-2, with TRBD2 identical over 14 bases. CDR1 and CDR2 (germline): MNHEY, SMNVEV (reference sequence). Unmatched junction bases numbered 5, after V lost 11 bases and J lost 3 bases. The CDR3 spans 15 residues. The CDR3 loop reads CACWGLAGDTGELFF. The CDR3 DNA reads as TGTGCCTGTTGGGGACTAGCGGGAGACACCGGGGAGCTGTTTTTT.

This clonotype was counted between two and nine times. This chain joins TRBV5-1 and TRBJ2-7; TRBD2 aligns across 9 bases. The CDR3 consists of 14 residues. In germline, CDR1 is SGHRS, CDR2 YFSETQ. V lost 0 bases to trimming and J lost 5 bases; unmatched junction nucleotides: 3. In nucleotides, the CDR3 is TGCGCCAGCAGCTTGGAGGGCGGGAGGGACGAGCAGTACTTC. This sequence encodes CASSLEGGRDEQYF.